This TCR beta chain is from a study of prognosis after radiotherapy for stage I lung cancer (dated by TCRdb to the early 2020s). Regarding the research as a whole: Between April 2018 and 2019, nineteen stage I NSCLC patients were enrolled in Nanjing, China. Roughly 5 patients had oligometastatic NSCLC after surgical resection of the primary tumor, and around 14 had newly diagnosed primary stage I lung tumors. All patients were considered medically inoperable, owing to comorbidities in 11 to 13 and refusal of surgery in over 5. The cohort was made up of about a dozen men and a handful of women, with a median age of around 70 years and an age range of 53 to 84 years. Eleven to twelve patients had adenocarcinoma and over five had squamous cell carcinoma as the tumor histology. SBRT was given in 3 to 5 fractions with a biologically effective dose of at least 100 Gy, using image-guided IMRT or VMAT. No patient received concurrent therapy alongside SBRT. About 20% of the 19 patients developed distant metastases after SBRT, at a median of approximately 7 months; the other 15 showed no significant progression. Peripheral blood TCR beta repertoires were profiled in stage I NSCLC patients before and after stereotactic body radiotherapy, and the study then linked these repertoires to distant failure. The study took one blood sample before SBRT and one after SBRT from each of around 20 patients and sequenced all 38 samples.

All patients had node-negative disease on CT and PET/CT, and none had a history of other malignancies or had previously received chemotherapy or radiotherapy. At each of the two time points, roughly 6 milliliters of peripheral venous blood were collected into EDTA tubes. PBMCs were isolated by Ficoll-Paque Plus density-gradient centrifugation. Immediately after collection, samples were stored at -80 degrees C until analysis. Results and caveats for the whole study, not just this receptor: Post-SBRT Shannon entropy and its change from baseline were lower in patients who developed distant metastases; baseline Shannon entropy was not associated with metastases. Tumor specificity of expanded TCR clones was not determined. None of the reported P values were adjusted for multiple comparisons. TRBV and TRBJ usage frequencies reportedly differed by metastasis status, in two V genes at baseline and in fewer than 10 V and two J genes after SBRT. A decrease in unique TCR clone counts was observed after SBRT (median about 10,000 before versus roughly 6,900 after; Wilcoxon paired P=0.011). The study was limited by the small cohort and short follow-up, and independent validation of the study findings is required.

Two rounds of multiplex PCR were performed to amplify the TCR beta CDR3 region from genomic DNA. The first PCR round used primers specific to each TRBV and TRBJ gene, and the primer sequences were filed in Chinese patent CN105087789A. The second PCR round used universal primers. The Roche High Pure PCR Template Preparation Kit was used to extract genomic DNA from frozen PBMCs. An Illumina HiSeq 3000 was used to sequence the libraries paired-end with 151 bp reads. The paper's processing steps were these. CutAdapt was used to remove raw reads lacking the multiplex PCR primer sequences. Using PEAR, the high-quality paired reads were merged into contigs. MiXCR assigned TRB V, D and J gene segments to each contig by aligning to reference sequences. To remove sequencing errors, CDR3 sequences were clustered according to base quality and sequence similarity. Shannon entropy normalized by the natural log of productive TCR sequence number was used as the measure of diversity. Clonality was computed as one minus the ratio of Shannon entropy to the natural log of the number of unique clonotypes. The Youden index of ROC curves was used to select progression-free survival cut-offs for repertoire metrics, and analyses were performed in R 3.5.3. The public reads were run again by TCRdb, first through fastp at Q25 and then through MiXCR, and only productive beta chains were kept. Here each entry gathers all rows of one CDR3 protein and keeps the most common genes and DNA. These V and J calls rely on TCRdb rather than the paper's analysis. The sample has 45,000 to 70,000 distinct CDR3 sequences on record, approximately 25% of them singletons. The ten largest account for 6.5% to 8.5% of the sample.

V drops 5 bases and J drops 6 bases, leaving 21 bases in between. CDR3 length: 16 amino acids, cysteine to phenylalanine. Only the CDR3 DNA stays, 48 bases, in frame from base 1. Looking up the germline V gene yields CDR1 MGHDK and CDR2 SYGVNS. This clonotype was found many times. Its antigen is unknown. There are no base qualities to consult, and no much larger clone falls within one base. The TCR was taken from a donor aged 50 or older with non-small cell lung cancer. The chain is made from TRBV25-1 and TRBJ2-3; TRBD1 could be the D gene, as 6 bases match. The input for sequencing was PBMCs, taken before or after stereotactic body radiation therapy (not recorded which). The CDR3 protein is CASSSLQGSLSDTQYF. The DNA sequence reads TGTGCCAGCAGTTCCCTACAGGGATCACTATCGGATACGCAGTATTTT.